This T cell receptor beta chain was captured by sequencing in a study of human T cells and chemical hapten exposure. As to time point: patch test 3, about 24 weeks after DPC sensitization. Treatment specified: therapeutic diphenylcyclopropenone sensitization with weekly scalp DPC. TCRdb used MiXCR to reprocess the RACE reads, holding one entry per CDR3 protein. The sample comprises about 82,000 distinct CDR3 sequences, approximately 12% of which are singletons, and more than 4.5% rests with the top ten. Ten or more counts support this clonotype. This CDR3 is built from 15 residues. V lost 3 bases, J lost 0 bases, and 13 bases lay in between. CDR1 DFQATT and CDR2 SNEGSKA come from the germline V gene (reference sequence).

The TCR was taken from a woman aged 45-65 years with alopecia areata. Some clones in this sample may be carry-over from other donors' samples. V usage is TRBV20-1 and J usage is TRBJ2-3; possibly TRBD1 for D (5 bases). The sequences come from whole blood, collected in connection with sensitization to the hapten diphenylcyclopropenone (DPC). The CDR3 coding sequence is TGCAGTGCTAGTTACACGGACACCAGCACAGATACGCAGTATTTT. As protein: CSASYTDTSTDTQYF.